The subject of this entry is one TCR beta chain. Antigen: not known. The data stem from a study of cytomegalovirus exposure and HLA in healthy donors. Study-wide points: Reportedly, TCR beta sequences accurately predicted HLA-A and HLA-B alleles in most subjects.

This CDR3 is built from 16 residues. V was shortened by 0 bases and J by 9 bases, with 17 bases between the two germline ends. Per the germline V gene, CDR1 is LNHNV and CDR2 is YYDKDF (reference sequence). Amplification used 60 Vbeta primers and 13 Jbeta primers. TCRdb's table, derived via immunoSEQ multiplex PCR, lists solely in-frame clones and lacks some. This table has around 90,000 clones, less than 65% appearing once. The TCR was taken from a young woman in good health and CMV-seropositive. The sample was PBMCs. This chain uses TRBV15 with TRBJ1-4; a weak D match, TRBD1 (6 bases). CDR3 loop: CATSRDAGDGGKKLFF. The CDR3 region has the DNA TGTGCCACCAGCAGAGATGCGGGGGACGGGGGCAAAAAACTGTTTTTT. Together with reference TRBV15 and TRBJ1-4, the CDR3 gives the full variable domain: DAMVIQNPRYQVTQFGKPVTLSCSQTLNHNVMYWYQQKSSQAPKLLFHYYDKDFNNEADTPDNFQSRRPNTSFCFLDIRSPGLGDTAMYLCATSRDAGDGGKKLFFGSGTQLSVL.